The 8 T cell receptor beta chains below were found in one sample sequenced in a study of metastatic and nonmetastatic thyroid tumors. TCRdb re-called the PCR reads through MiXCR. The profile shows about 21,000 clones, over 9% of them singletons. Patients had received no treatment of any kind before thyroid surgery. Input material: blood. The receptors stem from a female donor with papillary thyroid cancer or a benign thyroid nodule (not recorded which). Some clones in this sample may be carry-over from other donors' samples.

This clone ranks as medium-sized. The chain uses TRBV6-1 and TRBJ2-1; 7 bases map to TRBD2. V was clipped by 8 bases and J by 5 bases; unmatched bases: 9. This CDR3 region has 14 residues. Germline CDR1 MNHNS, CDR2 SASEGT. The CDR3 spells CASAGLWPDNEQFF. CDR3 coding DNA: TGTGCCAGCGCGGGACTATGGCCTGACAATGAGCAGTTCTTC.

V and J are TRBV20-1 and TRBJ1-2; the D is unclear. With 0 bases removed from V and 0 bases from J, the gap between germline ends came to 8 bases. Germline values: CDR1 DFQATT, CDR2 SNEGSKA (reference sequence). The CDR3 loop spans 14 amino acids. CDR3: CSARDSIANYGYTF. The DNA for the CDR3 is TGCAGTGCTAGAGACAGCATCGCTAACTATGGCTACACCTTC.

Many counts were recorded for this clone. One base away lies a much larger clone, so this may be a sequencing read error. V and J are TRBV27 and TRBJ2-7; 8 nucleotides match TRBD1. The germline CDR1 and CDR2 sequences are MNHEY and SMNVEV (reference sequence). This CDR3 region has 13 residues. The CDR3 here is CASSPTGGWERYF. For the CDR3, the DNA is TGTGCCAGCAGTCCCACAGGGGGATGGGAGCGGTACTTC.

This clone was seen repeatedly, ten times or more. This chain connects TRBV7-2 to TRBJ1-1; D is unclear. Germline V CDR1 and CDR2: SGHTA, FQGNSA. Trimming pared 3 bases from V and 0 bases from J, leaving 8 bases between. The CDR3 is 14 residues long. In DNA, the CDR3 is TGTGCCAGCAGCTTCAGGAACATGAACACTGAAGCTTTCTTT. Translated: CASSFRNMNTEAFF.

This clone was counted ten times or more. The chain uses TRBV20-1 and TRBJ2-1; D call uncertain. The germline V gene has CDR1 DFQATT and CDR2 SNEGSKA (reference sequence). Trimming left V 6 bases short and J 0 bases short, with 15 bases between. The CDR3 contains 15 residues. The CDR3 DNA is TGCAGTGCCTCGTCCGCAAAAGGCTCCTACAATGAGCAGTTCTTC. Its protein product is CSASSAKGSYNEQFF.

This clone was seen at least ten times. V gene TRBV20-1 combines with J gene TRBJ2-7; 11 nucleotides line up with TRBD2. The germline V gene has CDR1 DFQATT and CDR2 SNEGSKA (reference sequence). The V gene end was trimmed by 1 base and the J gene end by 2 bases; junction bases not matched to a gene: 4. This CDR3 has 15 residues. The chain's CDR3 is CSARGTSGPTYEQYF. The CDR3 DNA is TGCAGTGCTAGAGGGACTAGCGGGCCTACCTACGAGCAGTACTTC.

By sample fraction, this clone is medium-sized. The rearrangement uses TRBV6-1 and TRBJ2-7; D ambiguous. The CDR3 consists of 14 residues. V dropped 3 bases and J dropped 0 bases, with 9 bases sitting between them. CDR1 and CDR2 (germline): MNHNS, SASEGT. The CDR3 region is CASSDPGGSYEQYF. CDR3 nucleotides: TGTGCCAGCAGTGATCCCGGCGGCTCCTACGAGCAGTACTTC.

This clone has only a few counts. The CDR3 reads CASSPPQGASGRAQFF. CDR3 DNA: TGTGCCAGCTCACCACCACAGGGGGCTAGCGGGAGGGCCCAGTTCTTC. The gene calls are TRBV18 and TRBJ2-1, with TRBD2 matching 12 bases. The trim removed 0 bases at V and 13 bases at J, leaving 10 bases unmatched. Germline CDR1 is KGHSH and CDR2 is LQKENI. The CDR3 totals 16 residues.